One sample yielded the 9 T cell receptor beta chains listed below, sequenced in a study of quantifying T cell responses using KT2 cells. As for the study in general: Reverse transcription used primers in the TCR alpha and beta constant regions.

Each cDNA got a UMI-containing oligo ligated at its 3' end. An equimolar mix of RC1.1 and RC1.2 primed the beta chain across TRBC1 and TRBC2. Via MiXCR, TCRdb re-called the UMI-ligation and nested PCR reads, giving one row per CDR3 protein. The data show fewer than 50,000 distinct CDR3 sequences, with roughly 10% seen just once and 10% held by the top ten. Sequencing used PBMCs spiked with cells of the T cell clone KT2. The receptors here all came from a human donor.

This clonotype was picked up many times. The chain recombines TRBV20-1 with TRBJ1-6, with a possible D match to TRBD1 (5 bases). This CDR3 comprises 13 residues. The V end lost 6 bases, the J end lost 8 bases, and 14 bases lay between the germline ends. CDR1 is DFQATT and CDR2 is SNEGSKA in the germline V gene (reference sequence). CDR3 loop: CSAGGTADSPLHF. The CDR3 coding sequence is TGCAGTGCCGGAGGGACGGCGGATTCACCCCTCCACTTT.

The chain recombines TRBV14 with TRBJ1-4; possible D gene TRBD1, 6 bases. Germline V lookup: CDR1 SGHDN, CDR2 FVKESK. The CDR3 is made up of 15 amino acids. Trimming stripped 4 bases from V and 0 bases from J, with 9 bases between. This CDR3 is CASSPRQATNEKLFF. The CDR3 DNA follows: TGTGCCAGCAGCCCCCGACAGGCAACTAATGAAAAACTGTTTTTT.

This clonotype has a handful of counts. This chain connects TRBV6-2 or TRBV6-3 to TRBJ1-1; D is possibly TRBD1 (5 bases). Germline values: CDR1 MNHEY, CDR2 SVGEGT. V was trimmed by 4 bases and J by 7 bases, leaving 16 bases between them. This CDR3 has 14 amino acids. In DNA, the CDR3 is TGTGCCAGCAGTTTGGGCAGGGAGGTGGGTGAAGCTTTCTTT. Translation gives CASSLGREVGEAFF.

The chain joins TRBV27 to TRBJ1-5; a possible D gene is TRBD1 (6 bases). This CDR3 has 15 residues. The germline V gene encodes CDR1 MNHEY and CDR2 SMNVEV (reference sequence). V lost 4 bases to trimming and J lost 5 bases, with 15 bases between them. CDR3 coding DNA: TGTGCCAGCAGTTCCTCGACAGGCGGGTATCAGCCCCAGCATTTT. Protein product: CASSSSTGGYQPQHF.

The chain joins TRBV29-1 to TRBJ2-5; tentatively, D is TRBD2 (5 bases). The CDR3 consists of 14 residues. V lost 2 bases to trimming and J lost 3 bases, with 13 bases between them. Germline CDR1 and CDR2: SQVTM and ANQGSEA. The chain's CDR3 is CSVESETTKETQYF. CDR3 bases: TGCAGCGTTGAATCGGAGACTACCAAAGAGACCCAGTACTTC.

The CDR3 loop is CSARDQQAGGYEQYF. CDR3 nucleotide sequence: TGCAGTGCTAGAGATCAGCAAGCGGGAGGCTACGAGCAGTACTTC. The chain has TRBV20-1 and TRBJ2-7; 9 bases are shared with TRBD2. The CDR3 is 15 amino acids. V lost 0 bases, J lost 3 bases, and 6 bases stayed unmatched. Germline CDR1 is DFQATT and CDR2 is SNEGSKA (reference sequence).

J is TRBJ1-5 and V is TRBV15, with D possibly matching TRBD1 (5 bases). Trimming pared 8 bases from V and 6 bases from J, leaving 14 bases between. CDR3 length equals 13 residues. Germline V gene lookup returns CDR1 LNHNV and CDR2 YYDKDF (reference sequence). The CDR3 loop is CATGTHLIQPQHF. The CDR3 DNA sequence: TGTGCCACCGGGACCCATCTTATTCAGCCCCAGCATTTT.

The V call is TRBV18, the J call TRBJ2-3; TRBD2 aligns across 9 bases. V lost 2 bases and J lost 2; bases outside the gene matches: 2. CDR3 length: 15 residues. Germline values: CDR1 KGHSH, CDR2 LQKENI. For the CDR3, the DNA is TGTGCCAGCTCACCAGCTAGCGGGGACACAGATACGCAGTATTTT. Residues: CASSPASGDTDTQYF.

V is TRBV12-3 or TRBV12-4 and J is TRBJ2-7; D possibly corresponds to TRBD1 (6 bases). The CDR3 extends over 15 amino acids. The V end was cut by 4 bases, the J end by 1 base, with 14 bases between. The CDR3 sequence is CASSSLGAESYEQYF. In DNA, the CDR3 is TGTGCCAGCAGTTCTCTGGGGGCGGAGTCCTACGAGCAGTACTTC.